Presented here are 5 T cell receptor beta chains from one specimen sequenced in a study of blood T cell repertoires in COVID-19. The assay was immunoSEQ multiplex PCR, and TCRdb's table has in-frame clones only and misses some. The table lists 200,000 or so clones, approximately 80% of them singletons. Source material: peripheral blood. Receptor source: a woman of 80 years or more with COVID-19, enrolled during active disease.

The V and J genes are TRBV7-9 and TRBJ1-3, with D hard to call. V gave up 1 base and J gave up 0 bases, with 10 bases separating them. Germline values: CDR1 SEHNR, CDR2 FQNEAQ (reference sequence). The CDR3 extends over 16 amino acids. The CDR3 bases are TGTGCCAGCAGCTTAGTCACGGGGAACTCTGGAAACACCATATATTTT. Translating gives CASSLVTGNSGNTIYF.

The chain employs TRBV13 and TRBJ1-2, with D possibly matching TRBD1 (5 bases). Trimming cost V 4 bases and J 8 bases, with 20 bases left between them. Germline CDR1 reads PRHDT; CDR2 reads FYEKMQ (reference sequence). The CDR3 is made up of 15 amino acids. CDR3 nucleotides: TGTGCCAGCAGCTGGGGGTCTGGCAGCGGGGTGGGCTACACCTTC. This translates into CASSWGSGSGVGYTF.

This clone appeared once. The chain carries TRBV2 and TRBJ2-7; 8 bases match TRBD2. The CDR3 consists of 13 residues. CDR1 and CDR2 from the germline V gene are SNHLY and FYNNEI. V lost 10 bases, J lost 3 bases, and 8 bases stayed unmatched. CDR3 sequence (DNA): TGTGCCACCTACAAAAGCGGGAGCTACGAGCAGTACTTC. As protein: CATYKSGSYEQYF.

This chain uses TRBV5-6 with TRBJ2-2; D may be TRBD1 (5 bases). The V and J ends lost 0 bases and 1 base respectively, with 7 bases between them. The CDR3 has 15 amino acids. The germline V gene encodes CDR1 SGHDT and CDR2 YYEEEE. Here the CDR3 DNA reads TGTGCCAGCAGCTTGGCCAGGGAGAACACCGGGGAGCTGTTTTTT. The encoded protein is CASSLARENTGELFF.

This rearrangement joins TRBV4-2 to TRBJ2-7; weak D call: TRBD2 (7 bases). V was trimmed by 5 bases and J by 5 bases, leaving 22 bases between them. CDR3 length equals 16 residues. Germline V gene data show CDR1 as LGHNA and CDR2 as YNFKEQ. The CDR3 is CASSSRGAGERDEQYF. CDR3 bases: TGTGCCAGCAGCTCCCGGGGGGCAGGGGAGAGGGACGAGCAGTACTTC.